These T cell receptor beta chains were read from a single sample in a study of cytomegalovirus exposure and HLA in healthy donors. Sequenced by immunoSEQ multiplex PCR; TCRdb stores in-frame clones only, minus some. The sample shows about 180,000 clones, around three quarters of them seen only once. Sequences were obtained from PBMCs. These receptor sequences come from a woman in her 30s in good health and CMV-seropositive. CDR3s include the opening cysteine and the closing phenylalanine or tryptophan. A D gene is named only where the DNA matches it firmly. Size values are once, few and many counts, or a class for expanded clones, and some rows have none.

clone size: -
D gene: TRBD1
J gene: TRBJ1-4
V gene: TRBV28
CDR3 protein: CASSTPWTGGFEKLFF
CDR3 DNA: TGTGCCAGCAGTACTCCCTGGACAGGGGGGTTTGAAAAACTGTTTTTT

clone size: -
D gene: TRBD2
J gene: TRBJ2-3
V gene: TRBV4-2
CDR3 protein: CASSQGGGTDTQYF
CDR3 DNA: TGTGCCAGCAGCCAAGGGGGGGGGACAGATACGCAGTATTTT

clone size: -
D gene: -
J gene: TRBJ2-7
V gene: TRBV5-1
CDR3 protein: CASSPQPPGEQYF
CDR3 DNA: TGCGCCAGCAGCCCCCAACCCCCGGGCGAGCAGTACTTC

clone size: -
D gene: TRBD2
J gene: TRBJ2-2
V gene: TRBV10-3
CDR3 protein: CATSSPGTSGGSAGELFF
CDR3 DNA: TGTGCCACCTCATCCCCCGGGACTAGCGGGGGTTCTGCCGGGGAGCTGTTTTTT

clone size: -
D gene: -
J gene: TRBJ2-7
V gene: TRBV6-5
CDR3 protein: CASHRVGGLEQYF
CDR3 DNA: TGTGCCAGCCACCGTGTGGGGGGGCTCGAGCAGTACTTC

clone size: -
D gene: TRBD2
J gene: TRBJ2-2
V gene: TRBV7-2
CDR3 protein: CASSSLAGGTGELFF
CDR3 DNA: TGTGCCAGCAGCTCGTTAGCGGGGGGGACCGGGGAGCTGTTTTTT

clone size: -
D gene: TRBD1
J gene: TRBJ1-2
V gene: TRBV5-6
CDR3 protein: CASSLEEGRGLYGYTF
CDR3 DNA: TGTGCCAGCAGCTTGGAAGAGGGCAGGGGGCTGTATGGCTACACCTTC

clone size: -
D gene: TRBD2
J gene: TRBJ2-1
V gene: TRBV4-1
CDR3 protein: CASSQELAGGRGNEQFF
CDR3 DNA: TGCGCCAGCAGCCAAGAACTAGCGGGGGGCAGGGGGAATGAGCAGTTCTTC

clone size: -
D gene: TRBD2
J gene: TRBJ2-7
V gene: TRBV7-9
CDR3 protein: CASSPQPGLAGREQYF
CDR3 DNA: TGTGCCAGCAGCCCCCAACCGGGACTAGCGGGGCGTGAGCAGTACTTC

clone size: -
D gene: -
J gene: TRBJ1-2
V gene: TRBV5-6
CDR3 protein: CASSQDRSYVSYGYTF
CDR3 DNA: TGTGCCAGCAGCCAAGACAGGAGCTATGTTTCTTATGGCTACACCTTC

clone size: -
D gene: -
J gene: TRBJ1-1
V gene: TRBV5-6
CDR3 protein: CASSLITHGNTEAFF
CDR3 DNA: TGTGCCAGCAGCTTGATTACCCACGGGAACACTGAAGCTTTCTTT

clone size: -
D gene: -
J gene: TRBJ2-7
V gene: TRBV18
CDR3 protein: CASSPGDGRPYEQYF
CDR3 DNA: TGTGCCAGCTCACCCGGGGACGGGAGACCCTACGAGCAGTACTTC

clone size: -
D gene: TRBD2
J gene: TRBJ2-3
V gene: TRBV9
CDR3 protein: CASSVGPAGVGDTQYF
CDR3 DNA: TGTGCCAGCAGCGTAGGGCCAGCGGGGGTCGGAGATACGCAGTATTTT

clone size: -
D gene: -
J gene: TRBJ2-7
V gene: TRBV10-3
CDR3 protein: CAIKGGGAYEQYF
CDR3 DNA: TGTGCCATCAAAGGAGGGGGGGCTTACGAGCAGTACTTC

clone size: -
D gene: -
J gene: TRBJ2-1
V gene: TRBV4-3
CDR3 protein: CASSPTQGYAYNEQFF
CDR3 DNA: TGCGCCAGCAGCCCGACCCAGGGGTATGCCTACAATGAGCAGTTCTTC

clone size: -
D gene: -
J gene: TRBJ1-1
V gene: TRBV11-1
CDR3 protein: CASSSGELGAEAFF
CDR3 DNA: TGTGCCAGCAGCTCGGGGGAACTAGGCGCTGAAGCTTTCTTT

clone size: -
D gene: -
J gene: TRBJ1-3
V gene: TRBV6-6
CDR3 protein: CASTQRGIGNTIYF
CDR3 DNA: TGTGCCAGCACCCAGAGGGGGATCGGAAACACCATATATTTT

clone size: -
D gene: TRBD1
J gene: TRBJ2-5
V gene: TRBV23-1
CDR3 protein: CASSHTGGQETQYF
CDR3 DNA: TGCGCCAGCAGTCATACAGGGGGCCAAGAGACCCAGTACTTC

clone size: -
D gene: -
J gene: TRBJ2-7
V gene: TRBV7-2
CDR3 protein: CASSLRFYEQYF
CDR3 DNA: TGTGCCAGCAGCTTACGGTTCTACGAGCAGTACTTC

clone size: few
D gene: TRBD2
J gene: TRBJ2-7
V gene: TRBV6-5
CDR3 protein: CASSSLRGEGEQYF
CDR3 DNA: TGTGCCAGCAGTTCCCTGCGGGGGGAGGGCGAGCAGTACTTC

clone size: -
D gene: -
J gene: TRBJ2-1
V gene: TRBV2
CDR3 protein: CASRLTGKSSYNEQFF
CDR3 DNA: TGTGCCAGCAGACTGACAGGAAAGAGCTCCTACAATGAGCAGTTCTTC

clone size: -
D gene: TRBD2
J gene: TRBJ2-2
V gene: TRBV5-1
CDR3 protein: CASSPEGGTGELFF
CDR3 DNA: TGCGCCAGCAGCCCGGAGGGAGGGACCGGGGAGCTGTTTTTT

clone size: -
D gene: -
J gene: TRBJ2-7
V gene: TRBV5-1
CDR3 protein: CASSLGTGGGYEQYF
CDR3 DNA: TGCGCCAGCAGCTTGGGGACTGGGGGAGGCTACGAGCAGTACTTC

clone size: few
D gene: TRBD1
J gene: TRBJ1-1
V gene: TRBV19
CDR3 protein: CASSIQDRAGTEAFF
CDR3 DNA: TGTGCCAGTAGTATCCAGGACAGGGCTGGCACTGAAGCTTTCTTT

clone size: -
D gene: TRBD1
J gene: TRBJ2-3
V gene: TRBV19
CDR3 protein: CASRKDRGRDTQYF
CDR3 DNA: TGTGCCAGTAGAAAGGACAGGGGGCGAGATACGCAGTATTTT

clone size: -
D gene: TRBD1
J gene: TRBJ2-5
V gene: TRBV6-5
CDR3 protein: CASSYRTGETQYF
CDR3 DNA: TGTGCCAGCAGTTACCGGACAGGGGAGACCCAGTACTTC

clone size: -
D gene: -
J gene: TRBJ1-4
V gene: TRBV28
CDR3 protein: CASNPPSWAGGEKLFF
CDR3 DNA: TGTGCCAGCAACCCCCCCTCATGGGCCGGGGGTGAAAAACTGTTTTTT

clone size: -
D gene: TRBD2
J gene: TRBJ2-7
V gene: TRBV6-1
CDR3 protein: CAGSGVPYEQYF
CDR3 DNA: TGTGCCGGGAGCGGGGTTCCCTACGAGCAGTACTTC

clone size: -
D gene: -
J gene: TRBJ1-1
V gene: TRBV2
CDR3 protein: CASTPDGGAEAFF
CDR3 DNA: TGTGCCAGCACCCCGGACGGCGGGGCTGAAGCTTTCTTT

clone size: few
D gene: -
J gene: TRBJ2-3
V gene: TRBV27
CDR3 protein: CASSRERSTDTQYF
CDR3 DNA: TGTGCCAGCAGTAGGGAGCGGAGCACAGATACGCAGTATTTT

clone size: -
D gene: -
J gene: TRBJ1-6
V gene: TRBV18
CDR3 protein: CASSLSGGNSPLHF
CDR3 DNA: TGTGCCAGCTCATTAAGCGGGGGTAATTCACCCCTCCACTTT

clone size: -
D gene: TRBD2
J gene: TRBJ2-7
V gene: TRBV4-1
CDR3 protein: CASSQDRLAGDYEQYF
CDR3 DNA: TGCGCCAGCAGCCAAGATAGGCTAGCGGGGGACTACGAGCAGTACTTC

clone size: -
D gene: TRBD2
J gene: TRBJ2-5
V gene: TRBV6-5
CDR3 protein: CASSYSLAGGRETQYF
CDR3 DNA: TGTGCCAGCAGTTACTCACTAGCGGGGGGGAGAGAGACCCAGTACTTC

clone size: -
D gene: TRBD1
J gene: TRBJ2-7
V gene: TRBV5-1
CDR3 protein: CASRGTASYEQYF
CDR3 DNA: TGCGCCAGCAGAGGGACAGCGTCCTACGAGCAGTACTTC

clone size: -
D gene: -
J gene: TRBJ1-1
V gene: TRBV5-1
CDR3 protein: CASSVSRGKGRCAFF
CDR3 DNA: TGCGCCAGCAGTGTGAGTAGGGGAAAAGGCAGGTGTGCTTTCTTT

clone size: -
D gene: TRBD1
J gene: TRBJ1-1
V gene: TRBV2
CDR3 protein: CASGNRGNTEAFF
CDR3 DNA: TGTGCCAGCGGAAACAGGGGGAACACTGAAGCTTTCTTT

clone size: -
D gene: -
J gene: TRBJ1-5
V gene: TRBV5-6
CDR3 protein: CASSFYYRGDGNQPQHF
CDR3 DNA: TGTGCCAGCAGCTTTTATTACCGGGGAGACGGCAATCAGCCCCAGCATTTT

clone size: -
D gene: TRBD2
J gene: TRBJ2-7
V gene: TRBV4-2
CDR3 protein: CASSHDARTSGVSSYEQYF
CDR3 DNA: TGTGCCAGCAGCCACGACGCCCGAACTAGCGGGGTTAGCTCCTACGAGCAGTACTTC

clone size: once
D gene: TRBD1
J gene: TRBJ1-2
V gene: TRBV5-8
CDR3 protein: CASSRTGVRGYTF
CDR3 DNA: TGTGCCAGCAGCAGGACAGGGGTCCGGGGCTACACCTTC

clone size: -
D gene: -
J gene: TRBJ1-2
V gene: TRBV11-2
CDR3 protein: CASSLDQGVYGYTF
CDR3 DNA: TGTGCCAGCAGCTTAGATCAGGGCGTCTATGGCTACACCTTC

clone size: -
D gene: -
J gene: TRBJ2-3
V gene: TRBV9
CDR3 protein: CASSVGLVRTDTQYF
CDR3 DNA: TGTGCCAGCAGCGTAGGGCTAGTTCGGACAGATACGCAGTATTTT

clone size: -
D gene: TRBD1
J gene: TRBJ2-7
V gene: TRBV9
CDR3 protein: CASSGDTGGRSYEQYF
CDR3 DNA: TGTGCCAGCAGCGGGGACACAGGGGGCCGAAGCTACGAGCAGTACTTC

clone size: -
D gene: TRBD1
J gene: TRBJ1-5
V gene: TRBV12-5
CDR3 protein: CASGRGTASNQPQHF
CDR3 DNA: TGTGCTAGTGGCAGAGGGACAGCTAGCAATCAGCCCCAGCATTTT

clone size: -
D gene: -
J gene: TRBJ2-1
V gene: TRBV7-8
CDR3 protein: CASRKTGSSYNEQFF
CDR3 DNA: TGTGCCAGCAGGAAAACCGGGAGCTCCTACAATGAGCAGTTCTTC

clone size: few
D gene: -
J gene: TRBJ2-7
V gene: TRBV6-1
CDR3 protein: CASSALPGYEQYF
CDR3 DNA: TGTGCCAGCAGCGCCCTCCCAGGCTACGAGCAGTACTTC